This T cell receptor (beta chain) was retrieved from a study of blood T cell repertoires in COVID-19. Produced via immunoSEQ multiplex PCR; TCRdb's table is partial and in-frame only. The sample yields roughly 330,000 clones, around 87% seen once. Input material: PBMCs or T cells enriched from blood (not recorded which). The clonotype was recovered from a woman aged 25-40 years who had recovered from COVID-19.

CDR3 nucleotide sequence: TGTGCCAGCAGTTTGACTAGCGGGGGAAAAAACATTCAGTACTTC. Translated, it gives CASSLTSGGKNIQYF. The gene calls are TRBV6-6 and TRBJ2-4, with 12 bases that match TRBD2. Germline V gene sequence: CDR1 MNHNY, CDR2 SVGAGI (reference sequence). V lost 4 bases to trimming and J lost 4 bases; unmatched junction nucleotides: 2. The CDR3 consists of 15 residues.